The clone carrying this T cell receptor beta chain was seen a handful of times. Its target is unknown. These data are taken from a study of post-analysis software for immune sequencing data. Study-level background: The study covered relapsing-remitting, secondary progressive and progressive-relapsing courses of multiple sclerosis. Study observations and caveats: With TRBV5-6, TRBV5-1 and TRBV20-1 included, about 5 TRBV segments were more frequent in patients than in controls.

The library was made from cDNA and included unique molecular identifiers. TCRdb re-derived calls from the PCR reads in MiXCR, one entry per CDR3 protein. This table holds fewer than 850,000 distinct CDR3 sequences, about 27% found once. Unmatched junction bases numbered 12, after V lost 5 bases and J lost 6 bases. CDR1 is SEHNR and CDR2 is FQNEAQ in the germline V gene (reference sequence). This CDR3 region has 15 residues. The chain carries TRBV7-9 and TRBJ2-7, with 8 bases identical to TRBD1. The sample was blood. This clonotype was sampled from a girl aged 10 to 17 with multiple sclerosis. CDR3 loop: CASSPRPDRAAEQYF. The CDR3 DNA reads TGTGCCAGCAGCCCCCGTCCGGACAGGGCGGCCGAGCAGTACTTC. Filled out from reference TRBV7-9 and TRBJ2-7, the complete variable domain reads DTGVSQNPRHKITKRGQNVTFRCDPISEHNRLYWYRQTLGQGPEFLTYFQNEAQLEKSRLLSDRFSAERPKGSFSTLEIQRTEQGDSAMYLCASSPRPDRAAEQYFGPGTRLTVT.